Listed here are 6 T cell receptor beta chains from one sample, sequenced in a study of shared clonotypes between healthy human individuals. Repertoires were generated with immunoSEQ multiplex PCR, while TCRdb's copy carries only in-frame clones and drops some. Among about 520,000 clones listed, 81% were seen once. Sequenced material: PBMCs. These receptors were collected from a woman in her forties in good health. Some clones in this sample may be carry-over from other donors' samples.

The genes are TRBV7-2 and TRBJ2-7, with 7 bases fitting TRBD1. This CDR3 is built from 15 residues. The germline CDR1 and CDR2 sequences are SGHTA and FQGNSA. Unmatched junction bases numbered 12, after V lost 5 bases and J lost 5 bases. The chain's CDR3 is CASSSSGQWANEQYF. The DNA of the CDR3 is TGTGCCAGCAGCAGCTCGGGACAGTGGGCCAACGAGCAGTACTTC.

This clone is a singleton in its sample. A much larger clone lies a single base off, so this may be a read error. At the DNA level, this CDR3 is encoded by other sequences in the same sample as well. The chain recombines TRBV15 with TRBJ2-5, with a possible D match to TRBD2 (6 bases). Germline values: CDR1 LNHNV, CDR2 YYDKDF (reference sequence). The CDR3 extends over 16 amino acids. Trimming took off 3 bases at V and 3 bases at J, with 17 bases between the two ends. The CDR3 bases are TGTGCCACCAGCAGGGAAAAGGAGGGACCAAAAGAGACCCAGTACTTC. The encoded protein is CATSREKEGPKETQYF. Together with reference TRBV15 and TRBJ2-5, the CDR3 gives the full variable domain: DAMVIQNPRYQVTQFGKPVTLSCSQTLNHNVMYWYQQKSSQAPKLLFHYYDKDFNNEADTPDNFQSRRPNTSFCFLDIRSPGLGDTAMYLCATSREKEGPKETQYFGPGTRLLVL.

Comment on this clone: Distinct nucleotide sequences in the sample also encode this CDR3. The V and J genes are TRBV9 and TRBJ2-1; TRBD1 might be the D (6 bases). Per germline, CDR1 SGDLS and CDR2 YYNGEE. The V end was cut by 4 bases, the J end by 5 bases, with 13 bases between. CDR3 length equals 14 residues. CDR3 bases: TGTGCCAGCAGCCCCCAGGGGTCCCACAATGAGCAGTTCTTC. This sequence encodes CASSPQGSHNEQFF.

This clone was seen once. J is TRBJ1-4 and V is TRBV7-8, with TRBD1 identical over 8 bases. The CDR3 runs to 15 residues. V dropped 3 bases and J dropped 4; count of bases not matched to a gene: 4. Per germline, CDR1 SGHVS and CDR2 FQNEAQ. CDR3 region: CASSFGDRGNEKLFF. CDR3 bases: TGTGCCAGCAGCTTTGGTGACAGGGGTAATGAAAAACTGTTTTTT.

The chain couples TRBV5-4 to TRBJ2-1; TRBD2 matches 10 bases. CDR3 length: 18 residues. V trimming: 3 bases; J trimming: 5 bases; junction bases outside the gene matches: 14. The germline V gene encodes CDR1 SGHNT and CDR2 YYREEE (reference sequence). This chain's CDR3 is CASSSGLEPGLANNEQFF. As DNA, the CDR3 is TGTGCCAGCAGCTCCGGACTGGAGCCGGGACTAGCGAACAATGAGCAGTTCTTC.

V usage is TRBV5-5 and J usage is TRBJ1-1; D is unclear. The CDR3 is made up of 16 amino acids. V lost 0 bases, J lost 1 base, and 13 bases lay in between. The germline V gene encodes CDR1 SGHKS and CDR2 YYEKEE (reference sequence). The CDR3 loop reads CASSLAHFGPNTEAFF. CDR3 coding DNA: TGTGCCAGCAGCTTGGCCCACTTTGGACCGAACACTGAAGCTTTCTTT. Drawing the rest from reference TRBV5-5 and TRBJ1-1, the complete variable domain is DAGVTQSPTHLIKTRGQQVTLRCSPISGHKSVSWYQQVLGQGPQFIFQYYEKEERGRGNFPDRFSARQFPNYSSELNVNALLLGDSALYLCASSLAHFGPNTEAFFGQGTRLTVV.